This TCR beta chain was identified during a study of cytomegalovirus exposure and HLA in healthy donors. Study as a whole: Prior work identified 100 million to 130 million unique TCR beta sequences in about 179 million T cells.

PCR primers comprised 60 Vbeta and 13 Jbeta primers. Sequenced by immunoSEQ multiplex PCR; TCRdb stores in-frame clones only, minus some. This sample yields some 190,000 clones, of which approximately 80% are seen a single time; less than 3% belongs to the top ten. Study-wide findings and caveats: According to the study, 150 to 200 TCR beta chains were cytomegalovirus-associated. In a later analysis, V- and J-gene trimming of beta chains associated with a DCLRE1C missense variant, replicated independently. As a later analysis revealed, the rate of TCR association differed by HLA locus, with DRB1 most and HLA-C fewest.

With respect to this clone: Antigen: not known.

Sequenced material: PBMCs. The receptor's source is a male donor in good health and CMV-seronegative.

CDR3 sequence: CASSSLGQGARQTQYF. Written as DNA, the CDR3 is TGTGCCAGCAGTTCGCTCGGACAGGGGGCTCGTCAGACCCAGTACTTC. This rearrangement joins TRBV28 to TRBJ2-5; 11 positions agree with TRBD1. V shed 4 bases, J shed 6 bases, and the junction held 10 bases outside the gene matches. Germline CDR1 MDHEN, CDR2 SYDVKM. CDR3 length: 16 amino acids.